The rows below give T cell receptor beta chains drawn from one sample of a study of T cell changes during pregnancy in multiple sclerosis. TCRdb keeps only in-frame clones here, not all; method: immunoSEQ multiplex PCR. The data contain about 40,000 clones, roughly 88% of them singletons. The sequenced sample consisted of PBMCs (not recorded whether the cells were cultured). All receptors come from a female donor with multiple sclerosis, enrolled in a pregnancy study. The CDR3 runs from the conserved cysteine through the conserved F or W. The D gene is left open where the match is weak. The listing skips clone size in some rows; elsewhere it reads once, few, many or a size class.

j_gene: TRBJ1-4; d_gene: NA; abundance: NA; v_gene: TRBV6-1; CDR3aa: CASSETGADEKLFF
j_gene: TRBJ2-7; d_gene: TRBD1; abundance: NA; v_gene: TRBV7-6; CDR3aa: CASSRLGQGSEQYF
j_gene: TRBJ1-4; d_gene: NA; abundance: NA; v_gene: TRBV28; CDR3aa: CASSPTKATNEKLFF
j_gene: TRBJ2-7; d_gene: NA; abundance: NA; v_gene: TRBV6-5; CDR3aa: CASSYKYEQYF
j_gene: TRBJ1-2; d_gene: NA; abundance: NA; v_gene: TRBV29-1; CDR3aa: CSVGFEHDYGYTF
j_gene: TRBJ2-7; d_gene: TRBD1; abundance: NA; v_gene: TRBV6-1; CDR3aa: CASSPRTGGYEQYF
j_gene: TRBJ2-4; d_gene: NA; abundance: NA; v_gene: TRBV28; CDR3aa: CASQNRGPVAKNIQYF
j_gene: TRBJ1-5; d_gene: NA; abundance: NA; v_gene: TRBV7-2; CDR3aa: CASSMGGTSGNQPQHF
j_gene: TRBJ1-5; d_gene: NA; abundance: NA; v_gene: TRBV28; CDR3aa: CASSSGTETYSNQPQHF
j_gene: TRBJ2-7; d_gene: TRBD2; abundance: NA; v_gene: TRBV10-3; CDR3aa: CAISGPGSGQHKSSYEQYF
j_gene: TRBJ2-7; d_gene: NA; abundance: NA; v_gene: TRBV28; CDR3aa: CASSPPQGTPYGDEQYF
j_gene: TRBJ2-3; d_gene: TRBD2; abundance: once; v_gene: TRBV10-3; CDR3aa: CAISGGLAGVPDTQYF